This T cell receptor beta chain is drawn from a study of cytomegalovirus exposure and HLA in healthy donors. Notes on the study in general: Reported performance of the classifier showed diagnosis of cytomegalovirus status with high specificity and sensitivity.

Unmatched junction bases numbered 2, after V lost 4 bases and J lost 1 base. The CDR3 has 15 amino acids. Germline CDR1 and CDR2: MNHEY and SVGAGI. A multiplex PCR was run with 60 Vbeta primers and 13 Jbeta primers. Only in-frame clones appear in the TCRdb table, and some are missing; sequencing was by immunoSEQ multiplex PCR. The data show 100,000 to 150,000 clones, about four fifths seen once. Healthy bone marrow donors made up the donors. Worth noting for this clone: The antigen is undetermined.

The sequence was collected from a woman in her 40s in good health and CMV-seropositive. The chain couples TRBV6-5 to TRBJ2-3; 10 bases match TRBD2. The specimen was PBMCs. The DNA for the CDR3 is TGTGCCAGCAGTTTTGGACTAGCGGGCACAGATACGCAGTATTTT. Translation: CASSFGLAGTDTQYF.